A selection of T cell receptor beta chains follows, all from one sample in a study of blood T cells in healthy people across ages. From the 5' RACE reads, TCRdb called clonotypes with MiXCR, one entry per CDR3 protein. The sample yields about 730,000 distinct CDR3 sequences, 40% to 45% seen once. The sequenced sample was blood. The receptors shown here come from a woman aged 60 to 75 in good health. The CDR3 runs from the conserved cysteine through the conserved F or W. The D gene is left open where the match is weak. Rows give clone size only sometimes, using once, few, many, or a class for an expanded clone.

NA | NA | TRBJ2-2 | TRBV29-1 | TGCAGCGTTAGTAGCGGCTTAGGGGGGGAGCTGTTTTTT | CSVSSGLGGELFF
NA | TRBD2 | TRBJ2-1 | TRBV9 | TGTGCCAGCAGCGTAACCGGGAGGGCCTTGTCGAATGAGCAGTTCTTC | CASSVTGRALSNEQFF
NA | NA | TRBJ2-7 | TRBV6-5 | TGTGCCAGCAGACCGGGGACATTCAGATACGAGCAGTACTTC | CASRPGTFRYEQYF
NA | NA | TRBJ2-1 | TRBV20-1 | TGCAGTGCTATCCGAGGACGGGAGCAGTTCTTC | CSAIRGREQFF
few | NA | TRBJ2-5 | TRBV29-1 | TGCAGCGTGGGCCGGGACGTGGAGGAGACCCAGTACTTC | CSVGRDVEETQYF
NA | NA | TRBJ1-2 | TRBV2 | TGTGCCAGGGGGAAAGAAACAGGATATGGCTACACCTTC | CARGKETGYGYTF
NA | NA | TRBJ2-3 | TRBV20-1 | TGCAGTGCCGCGGACAGCTACACAGATACGCAGTATTTT | CSAADSYTDTQYF
NA | NA | TRBJ1-1 | TRBV20-1 | TGCAGTGCTAGAGAGCTAGTTGGGTTGAACACTGAAGCTTTCTTT | CSARELVGLNTEAFF
few | NA | TRBJ1-2 | TRBV25-1 | TGTGCCAGCGGGTGGCCCAACCAGGCTGGCTACACCTTC | CASGWPNQAGYTF
few | NA | TRBJ2-1 | TRBV7-3 | TGTGCCAGCAGCGTAGGATCGGGCTCGGGGTACAATGAGCAGTTCTTC | CASSVGSGSGYNEQFF